This is a list of T cell receptor beta chains from one sample in a study of T and B cells in COVID-19 patients. TCRdb passed the multiplex PCR reads through MiXCR, listing each CDR3 protein once. Seen here are about 21,000 distinct CDR3 sequences, about 31% observed once, and the top ten hold around 2.1%. The sequencing input was blood. These TCRs come from a human donor who had recovered from COVID-19. The CDR3 runs from the conserved cysteine through the conserved F or W. A D gene is named only where the DNA matches it firmly. A clone size is listed for some rows: how often the clone was seen (once, few, many), or a class if it is expanded.

CDR3 length,V gene,clone size,D gene,J gene,CDR3 protein,CDR3 DNA
17,TRBV15,medium-sized,.,TRBJ2-7,CATSRGAGEGFGPEQYF,TGTGCCACCAGCAGAGGTGCAGGGGAAGGTTTTGGGCCCGAGCAGTACTTC
17,TRBV6-5,few,.,TRBJ1-1,CASSRTYPQYGNTEAFF,TGTGCCAGCAGCCGGACATACCCTCAATATGGAAACACTGAAGCTTTCTTT
11,TRBV27,medium-sized,.,TRBJ2-2,CASSRAGELFF,TGTGCCAGCAGCAGGGCCGGGGAGCTGTTTTTT
15,TRBV6-5,.,TRBD1,TRBJ1-1,CASSYGTGRMTEAFF,TGTGCCAGCAGTTACGGGACAGGGAGAATGACTGAAGCTTTCTTT
15,TRBV20-1,.,TRBD2,TRBJ2-1,CSAREHGGAYNEQFF,TGCAGTGCTAGAGAACACGGGGGGGCTTACAATGAGCAGTTCTTC
14,TRBV29-1,medium-sized,.,TRBJ2-6,CSVSGDSGANVLTF,TGCAGCGTCTCTGGGGACTCTGGGGCCAACGTCCTGACTTTC
15,TRBV19,many,TRBD1,TRBJ1-5,CASSPPDRGDQPQHF,TGTGCCAGTAGCCCACCAGACAGGGGTGATCAGCCCCAGCATTTT
14,TRBV5-1,.,.,TRBJ2-7,CASSLQQGTYEQYF,TGCGCCAGCAGCTTGCAACAGGGCACCTACGAGCAGTACTTC
14,TRBV24-1,.,.,TRBJ2-1,CATATRQTYNEQFF,TGTGCCACCGCCACGCGACAGACCTACAATGAGCAGTTCTTC
14,TRBV21-1,.,.,TRBJ1-5,CASSKTGCNQPQHF,TGTGCCAGCAGCAAAACAGGGTGCAATCAGCCCCAGCATTTT
18,TRBV19,many,TRBD2,TRBJ2-1,CASSRPGLAGGPRDEQFF,TGTGCCAGTAGTCGGCCGGGACTAGCGGGGGGGCCACGTGATGAGCAGTTCTTC
16,TRBV7-9,few,TRBD1,TRBJ2-2,CASSLAGTGGFGELFF,TGTGCCAGCAGCTTAGCCGGGACAGGGGGCTTCGGGGAGCTGTTTTTT
12,TRBV6-2/TRBV6-3,many,.,TRBJ2-7,CASSTPGEGQYF,TGTGCCAGCAGTACCCCAGGGGAAGGGCAGTACTTC
14,TRBV6-5,.,TRBD1,TRBJ1-6,CASRRQGYNSPLHF,TGTGCCAGCAGAAGACAGGGCTATAATTCACCCCTCCACTTT
14,TRBV28,.,.,TRBJ1-2,CASSLGDPGSGYTF,TGTGCCAGCAGTTTAGGGGACCCGGGAAGTGGCTACACCTTC
13,TRBV29-1,medium-sized,.,TRBJ2-5,CSVEGQPQETQYF,TGCAGCGTTGAAGGACAGCCTCAAGAGACCCAGTACTTC
17,TRBV15,medium-sized,.,TRBJ2-1,CATSRALSLGPDNEQFF,TGTGCCACCAGCAGGGCCTTGTCTTTGGGCCCCGACAATGAGCAGTTCTTC
15,TRBV11-3,once,.,TRBJ1-2,CASSLEGAANYGYTF,TGTGCCAGCAGCTTAGAGGGGGCAGCTAACTATGGCTACACCTTC
18,TRBV6-6,medium-sized,TRBD1,TRBJ2-3,CASSYPLGQGASTDTQYF,TGTGCCAGCAGTTACCCCCTCGGGCAGGGGGCTAGCACAGATACGCAGTATTTT
13,TRBV27,.,.,TRBJ1-2,CASSRGRDYGYTF,TGTGCCAGCAGTCGGGGAAGGGACTATGGCTACACCTTC
15,TRBV18,.,.,TRBJ1-5,CASSPQRTGNQPQHF,TGTGCCAGCTCACCCCAAAGGACAGGCAATCAGCCCCAGCATTTT
11,TRBV5-1,many,.,TRBJ2-1,CASSQDNEQFF,TGCGCCAGCAGCCAGGACAATGAGCAGTTCTTC
15,TRBV5-1,.,.,TRBJ2-2,CASSLMGASGGELFF,TGCGCCAGCAGCTTAATGGGGGCCAGTGGCGGGGAGCTGTTTTTT
14,TRBV6-5,.,TRBD1,TRBJ1-2,CASRTTGANYGYTF,TGTGCCAGCAGGACGACAGGGGCCAACTATGGCTACACCTTC
14,TRBV11-3,medium-sized,.,TRBJ2-3,CASSYRVSTDTQYF,TGTGCCAGCAGCTACAGGGTCAGCACAGATACGCAGTATTTT
19,TRBV6-5,few,TRBD2,TRBJ2-3,CASPPLPLTSGGPVDTQYF,TGTGCCAGCCCCCCCCTCCCCCTGACTAGCGGGGGGCCTGTAGATACGCAGTATTTT
17,TRBV19,many,TRBD1,TRBJ1-1,CASSPSRQGMSSTEAFF,TGTGCCAGTAGTCCCTCGAGACAGGGAATGTCCAGCACTGAAGCTTTCTTT
16,TRBV6-2/TRBV6-3,few,TRBD1,TRBJ2-1,CASSRVPGTGSNEQFF,TGTGCCAGCAGTCGAGTCCCCGGGACAGGTTCTAATGAGCAGTTCTTC
14,TRBV12-3/TRBV12-4,.,TRBD2,TRBJ2-3,CASRPRDYTDTQYF,TGTGCCAGCAGACCTAGGGACTACACAGATACGCAGTATTTT
12,TRBV7-9,few,.,TRBJ1-6,CASSLQGSPLHF,TGTGCCAGCAGCTTGCAGGGGTCACCCCTCCACTTT
13,TRBV12-3/TRBV12-4,few,.,TRBJ1-1,CASRDRAGTEAFF,TGTGCCAGCAGGGACCGGGCGGGCACTGAAGCTTTCTTT
15,TRBV5-1,.,.,TRBJ2-5,CASSFSATLQETQYF,TGCGCCAGCAGCTTCAGCGCGACCCTACAAGAGACCCAGTACTTC
15,TRBV5-4,.,TRBD2,TRBJ2-1,CASSPTSGGANEQFF,TGTGCCAGCAGTCCGACTAGCGGGGGGGCGAATGAGCAGTTCTTC
15,TRBV5-6,.,TRBD1,TRBJ1-2,CASRQETGDQYGYTF,TGTGCCAGCAGACAAGAGACAGGGGACCAGTATGGCTACACCTTC
12,TRBV5-1,once,TRBD1,TRBJ2-5,CASSSPGQGPYF,TGCGCCAGCAGCTCTCCGGGACAGGGACCGTACTTC
19,TRBV6-5,.,TRBD2,TRBJ2-4,CASAHGTSGGGGAKNIQYF,TGTGCCAGCGCGCACGGGACTAGTGGGGGGGGGGGAGCCAAAAACATTCAGTACTTC
13,TRBV12-3/TRBV12-4,few,.,TRBJ2-7,CASSLTQHYEQYF,TGTGCCAGCAGTCTGACCCAGCACTACGAGCAGTACTTC
14,TRBV5-1,few,.,TRBJ2-2,CASSPGHNTGELFF,TGCGCCAGCAGCCCGGGACACAACACCGGGGAGCTGTTTTTT
14,TRBV5-1,.,.,TRBJ1-4,CASSFRDKHEKLFF,TGCGCCAGCAGCTTCCGGGACAAGCATGAAAAACTGTTTTTT
13,TRBV29-1,medium-sized,TRBD2,TRBJ2-1,CSVRAGGPNEQFF,TGCAGCGTTCGAGCGGGGGGGCCAAATGAGCAGTTCTTC